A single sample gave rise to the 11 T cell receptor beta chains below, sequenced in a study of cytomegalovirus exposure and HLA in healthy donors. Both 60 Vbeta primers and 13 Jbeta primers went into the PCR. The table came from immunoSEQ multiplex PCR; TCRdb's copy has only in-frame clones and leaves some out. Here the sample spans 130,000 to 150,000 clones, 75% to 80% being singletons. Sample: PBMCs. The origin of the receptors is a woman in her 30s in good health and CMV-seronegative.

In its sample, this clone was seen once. This CDR3 reads CATSRAGQGKGTEAFF. The CDR3 DNA sequence: TGTGCCACCAGCAGAGCCGGACAGGGGAAAGGTACTGAAGCTTTCTTT. V usage is TRBV15 and J usage is TRBJ1-1, with 9 positions matching TRBD1. Germline loops: CDR1 LNHNV, CDR2 YYDKDF (reference sequence). The CDR3 length is 16 residues. After removal of 1 base from V and 5 bases from J, the junction contained 8 bases not matched to a gene. Variable domain in full (rest from reference TRBV15 and TRBJ1-1): DAMVIQNPRYQVTQFGKPVTLSCSQTLNHNVMYWYQQKSSQAPKLLFHYYDKDFNNEADTPDNFQSRRPNTSFCFLDIRSPGLGDTAMYLCATSRAGQGKGTEAFFGQGTRLTVV.

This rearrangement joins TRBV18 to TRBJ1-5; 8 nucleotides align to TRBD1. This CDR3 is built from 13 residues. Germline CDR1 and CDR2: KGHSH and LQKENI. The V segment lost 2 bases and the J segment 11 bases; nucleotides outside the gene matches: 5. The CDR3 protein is CASSPGQGWSQHF. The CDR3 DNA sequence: TGTGCCAGCTCACCAGGACAGGGTTGGTCCCAGCATTTT.

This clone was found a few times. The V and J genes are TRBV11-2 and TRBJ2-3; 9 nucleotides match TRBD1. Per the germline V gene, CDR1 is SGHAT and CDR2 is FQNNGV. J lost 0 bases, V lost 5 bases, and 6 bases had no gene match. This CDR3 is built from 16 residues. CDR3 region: CASSALTGGSTDTQYF. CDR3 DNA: TGTGCCAGCAGCGCGTTGACAGGGGGTAGCACAGATACGCAGTATTTT.

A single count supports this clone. CDR3 amino acids: CASSLPGPNTEAFF. CDR3 DNA: TGCGCCAGCAGCTTGCCAGGCCCGAACACTGAAGCTTTCTTT. V gene TRBV5-1 combines with J gene TRBJ1-1, with no clear D. Germline V gene lookup returns CDR1 SGHRS and CDR2 YFSETQ. This CDR3 comprises 14 residues. Trimming shortened V by 1 base and J by 1 base, and 8 bases separated the two germline ends.

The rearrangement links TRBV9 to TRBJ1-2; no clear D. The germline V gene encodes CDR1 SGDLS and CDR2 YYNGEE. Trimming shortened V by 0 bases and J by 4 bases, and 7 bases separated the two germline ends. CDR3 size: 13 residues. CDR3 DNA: TGTGCCAGCAGCGTAGCGCGGGGCTATGGCTACACCTTC. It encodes CASSVARGYGYTF. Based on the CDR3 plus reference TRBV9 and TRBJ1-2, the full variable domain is DSGVTQTPKHLITATGQRVTLRCSPRSGDLSVYWYQQSLDQGLQFLIQYYNGEERAKGNILERFSAQQFPDLHSELNLSSLELGDSALYFCASSVARGYGYTFGSGTRLTVV.

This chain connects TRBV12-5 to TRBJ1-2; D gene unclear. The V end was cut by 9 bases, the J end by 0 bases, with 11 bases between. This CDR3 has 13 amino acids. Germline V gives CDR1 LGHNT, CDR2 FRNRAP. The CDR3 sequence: CASDLWPNYGYTF. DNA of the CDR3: TGTGCTAGCGACTTGTGGCCTAACTATGGCTACACCTTC.

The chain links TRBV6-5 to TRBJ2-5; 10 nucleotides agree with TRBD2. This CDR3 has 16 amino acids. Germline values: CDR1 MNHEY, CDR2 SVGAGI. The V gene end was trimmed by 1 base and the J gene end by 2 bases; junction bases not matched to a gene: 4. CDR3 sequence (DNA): TGTGCCAGCAGTTACTTCCTAGCGGGGGCACAAGAGACCCAGTACTTC. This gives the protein CASSYFLAGAQETQYF.

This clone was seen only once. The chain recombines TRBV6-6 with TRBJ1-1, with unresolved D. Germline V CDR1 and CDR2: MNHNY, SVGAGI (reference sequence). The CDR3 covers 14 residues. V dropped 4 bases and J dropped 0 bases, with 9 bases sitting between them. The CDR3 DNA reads TGTGCCAGCAGTTTAGCTGAGATGAACACTGAAGCTTTCTTT. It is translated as CASSLAEMNTEAFF.

The CDR3 DNA reads as TGCGCCAGCAGCTCAGGGTGGGGGGGCACAGATACGCAGTATTTT. Encoded protein: CASSSGWGGTDTQYF. V and J are TRBV5-1 and TRBJ2-3, with a possible D match to TRBD2 (6 bases). This CDR3 has 15 amino acids. V was cut by 3 bases and J by 1 base, with 12 bases left in between. The germline CDR1 and CDR2 sequences are SGHRS and YFSETQ.

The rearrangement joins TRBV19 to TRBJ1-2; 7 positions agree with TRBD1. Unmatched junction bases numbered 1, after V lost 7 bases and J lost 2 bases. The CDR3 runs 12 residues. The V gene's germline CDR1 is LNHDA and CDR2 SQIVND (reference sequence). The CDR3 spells CASTTGNYGYTF. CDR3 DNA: TGTGCCAGTACGACAGGGAACTATGGCTACACCTTC.

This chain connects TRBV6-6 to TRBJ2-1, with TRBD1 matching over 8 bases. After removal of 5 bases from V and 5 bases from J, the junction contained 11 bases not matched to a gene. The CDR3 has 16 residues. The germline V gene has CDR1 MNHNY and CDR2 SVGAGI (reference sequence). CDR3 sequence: CASSGNPGQENNEQFF. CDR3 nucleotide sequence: TGTGCCAGCAGTGGGAATCCGGGACAGGAAAACAATGAGCAGTTCTTC.